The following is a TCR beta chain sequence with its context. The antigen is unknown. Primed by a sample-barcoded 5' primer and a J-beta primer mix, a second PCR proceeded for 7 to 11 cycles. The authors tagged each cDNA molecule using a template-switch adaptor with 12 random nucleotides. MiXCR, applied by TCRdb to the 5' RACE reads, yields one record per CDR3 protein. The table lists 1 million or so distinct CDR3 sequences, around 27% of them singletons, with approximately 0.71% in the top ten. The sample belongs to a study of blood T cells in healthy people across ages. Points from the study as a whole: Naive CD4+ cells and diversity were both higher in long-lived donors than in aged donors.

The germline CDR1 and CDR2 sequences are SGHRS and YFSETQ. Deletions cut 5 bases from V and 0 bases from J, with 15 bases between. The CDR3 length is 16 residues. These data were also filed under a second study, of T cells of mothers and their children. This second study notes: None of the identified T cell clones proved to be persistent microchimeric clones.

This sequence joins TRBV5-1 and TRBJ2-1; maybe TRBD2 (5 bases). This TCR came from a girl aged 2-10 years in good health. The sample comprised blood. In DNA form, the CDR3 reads TGCGCCAGCAGAGCCTCTTCGGGGAGCTCCTACAATGAGCAGTTCTTC. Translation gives CASRASSGSSYNEQFF.